This T cell receptor (beta chain) was identified during a study of control samples from healthy donors and cancer patients. Method: immunoSEQ multiplex PCR; TCRdb's copy keeps in-frame clones and lacks some. This table holds about 94,000 clones, 90% found once. This TCR derives from a woman aged 18-29 years in good health. Material for sequencing was blood.

The CDR3 coding sequence is TGCGCCAGCAGCTTCAGGGGCGGGAAAGCCAAAAACATTCAGTACTTC. Amino acids: CASSFRGGKAKNIQYF. This chain uses TRBV5-1 with TRBJ2-4, with D perhaps matching TRBD1 or TRBD2 (6 bases each). V gave up 2 bases and J gave up 0 bases, with 12 bases separating them. Germline V gives CDR1 SGHRS, CDR2 YFSETQ. The CDR3 covers 16 residues.